This TCR beta chain appears in the sequencing data of a study of T cell changes during pregnancy in multiple sclerosis. Repertoires were generated with immunoSEQ multiplex PCR, while TCRdb's copy carries only in-frame clones and drops some. The sample shows fewer than 60,000 clones, around 92% of them seen only once. This clone was found once. This CDR3 is 16 amino acids long. The V gene's germline CDR1 is LNHDA and CDR2 SQIVND (reference sequence). V shed 3 bases and J 6 bases; nucleotides not matched to a gene: 11. Here the sequenced sample was peripheral blood, taken after pregnancy. This TCR came from a female donor in good health, enrolled as a control in a pregnancy study. The genes are TRBV19 and TRBJ2-1; 7 nucleotides match TRBD1. The CDR3 loop reads CASSIIRRPGGNEQFF. CDR3 DNA sequence: TGTGCCAGTAGTATCATTAGGCGACCAGGGGGCAATGAGCAGTTCTTC.